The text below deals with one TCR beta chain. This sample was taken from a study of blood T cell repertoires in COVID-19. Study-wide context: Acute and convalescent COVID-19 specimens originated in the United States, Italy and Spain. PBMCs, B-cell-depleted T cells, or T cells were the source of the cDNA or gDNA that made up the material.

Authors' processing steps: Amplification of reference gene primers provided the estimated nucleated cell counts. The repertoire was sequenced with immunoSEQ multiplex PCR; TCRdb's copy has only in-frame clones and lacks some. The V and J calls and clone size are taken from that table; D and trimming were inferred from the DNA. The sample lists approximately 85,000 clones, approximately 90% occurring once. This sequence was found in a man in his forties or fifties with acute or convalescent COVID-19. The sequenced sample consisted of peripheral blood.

The CDR3 loop is CSVEDASGADGELFF. CDR3 nucleotide sequence: TGCAGCGTTGAAGATGCAAGCGGGGCTGACGGGGAGCTGTTTTTT. The chain joins TRBV29-1 to TRBJ2-2; 7 bases line up with TRBD2. From germline, CDR1 is SQVTM and CDR2 ANQGSEA. J gave up 7 bases and V 0 bases, and 8 bases lay outside the gene matches. CDR3 length: 15 amino acids.